The 28 T cell receptor beta chains below all came from one sample that was sequenced in a study of blood T cell repertoires in COVID-19. Generated by immunoSEQ multiplex PCR, the TCRdb table keeps only in-frame clones and is missing some. The sample holds some 250,000 clones, 91% seen once. The sequenced material came from PBMCs or T cells enriched from blood (not recorded which). These receptors all stem from a human donor in a cohort exposed to, infected with or recovered from COVID-19 (not recorded which). The donor label of this sample is uncertain.

The gene calls are TRBV18 and TRBJ1-2; unclear D gene. The CDR3 has 14 amino acids. Trimming stripped 5 bases from V and 1 base from J, with 11 bases between. Germline V gene sequence: CDR1 KGHSH, CDR2 LQKENI. CDR3 DNA sequence: TGTGCCAGCTCAAAACAGACCATTAACTATGGCTACACCTTC. This encodes CASSKQTINYGYTF.

The chain's CDR3 is CASSGTDSTNYGYTF. The CDR3, as DNA: TGTGCCAGCAGCGGAACGGACAGCACTAACTATGGCTACACCTTC. The chain couples TRBV9 to TRBJ1-2, with D possibly matching TRBD1 (6 bases). Germline assignment: CDR1 SGDLS and CDR2 YYNGEE. Trimming left V 3 bases short and J 0 bases short, with 12 bases between. The CDR3 extends over 15 amino acids. The full variable domain, in which reference TRBV9 and TRBJ1-2 provide the parts outside the CDR3, is DSGVTQTPKHLITATGQRVTLRCSPRSGDLSVYWYQQSLDQGLQFLIQYYNGEERAKGNILERFSAQQFPDLHSELNLSSLELGDSALYFCASSGTDSTNYGYTFGSGTRLTVV.

The chain uses TRBV6-5 and TRBJ2-7, with a possible D match to TRBD2 (5 bases). V shed 7 bases and J shed 3 bases, with 10 bases lying between them. The germline gives CDR1 MNHEY, CDR2 SVGAGI. The CDR3 is made up of 12 amino acids. The CDR3 DNA follows: TGTGCCAGCACCCACGGAGGCTACGAGCAGTACTTC. It codes for CASTHGGYEQYF.

This clone appeared a single time. The chain links TRBV7-8 to TRBJ1-3; D possibly corresponds to TRBD1 (5 bases). CDR3 length: 15 residues. Germline lookup yields CDR1 SGHVS and CDR2 FQNEAQ. Trimming took off 5 bases at V and 0 bases at J, with 11 bases between the two ends. The CDR3 coding sequence is TGTGCCAGCAGCGAGGGACTGAACTCTGGAAACACCATATATTTT. Amino acid sequence: CASSEGLNSGNTIYF. The variable domain in full, with the rest retrieved from reference TRBV7-8 and TRBJ1-3, is GAGVSQSPRYKVAKRGQDVALRCDPISGHVSLFWYQQALGQGPEFLTYFQNEAQLDKSGLPSDRFFAERPEGSVSTLKIQRTQQEDSAVYLCASSEGLNSGNTIYFGEGSWLTVV.

The rearrangement joins TRBV7-9 to TRBJ2-1; 10 bases map to TRBD2. The trim removed 5 bases at V and 8 bases at J, leaving 15 bases unmatched. Germline assignment: CDR1 SEHNR and CDR2 FQNEAQ (reference sequence). This CDR3 has 17 residues. Written as DNA, the CDR3 is TGTGCCAGCAGCCAACCCGAAAGCGGGGGGGCCGTCTATGAGCAGTTCTTC. This gives the protein CASSQPESGGAVYEQFF.

J is TRBJ2-2 and V is TRBV5-4; 7 bases agree with TRBD1. CDR3 length equals 15 residues. Germline assignment: CDR1 SGHNT and CDR2 YYREEE (reference sequence). With 4 bases clipped from V and 4 bases from J, the junction kept 7 bases outside the gene matches. CDR3 coding DNA: TGTGCCAGCAGCCTTAGGGGGCGCGGCACCGGGGAGCTGTTTTTT. Residues: CASSLRGRGTGELFF.

The CDR3 DNA reads TGCGCCAGCAGCCAAGGAAGCTGGGGGTACAGGGTAGCTTTCTTT. Translating it yields CASSQGSWGYRVAFF. The gene calls are TRBV4-1 and TRBJ1-1; D might be TRBD1 (6 bases). V dropped 1 base and J dropped 10 bases, with 19 bases sitting between them. The germline V gene encodes CDR1 MGHRA and CDR2 YSYEKL. The CDR3 sequence is 15 residues long.

The chain uses TRBV6-4 and TRBJ2-3, with 9 bases lining up with TRBD2. Trimming took 6 bases from V and 3 from J; bases not matched to a gene: 4. The CDR3 extends over 14 amino acids. CDR1 is MRHNA, CDR2 SNTAGT, per germline. CDR3 DNA: TGTGCCAGCAGCCAGAGCGGGGGGACAGATACGCAGTATTTT. Translated: CASSQSGGTDTQYF.

The rearrangement joins TRBV5-5 to TRBJ1-3; D unclear. This CDR3 comprises 12 residues. V lost 0 bases and J lost 8, with 6 bases in between. Germline V CDR1 and CDR2: SGHKS, YYEKEE (reference sequence). The CDR3 nucleotides are TGTGCCAGCAGCTTGGGCGGGGACACCATATATTTT. It yields the protein CASSLGGDTIYF. Combining the CDR3 with reference TRBV5-5 and TRBJ1-3 gives the whole variable domain DAGVTQSPTHLIKTRGQQVTLRCSPISGHKSVSWYQQVLGQGPQFIFQYYEKEERGRGNFPDRFSARQFPNYSSELNVNALLLGDSALYLCASSLGGDTIYFGEGSWLTVV.

The chain has TRBV7-9 and TRBJ1-4; no clear D. The CDR3 contains 15 residues. V lost 4 bases and J lost 3, with 12 bases in between. Germline V gives CDR1 SEHNR, CDR2 FQNEAQ (reference sequence). This CDR3 reads CASSSYNTANEKLFF. CDR3 bases: TGTGCCAGCAGCTCCTACAACACAGCTAATGAAAAACTGTTTTTT.

V gene TRBV27 combines with J gene TRBJ2-7; D call uncertain. The CDR3 extends over 13 amino acids. The V gene lost 6 bases and the J gene lost 3 bases, with 12 bases spanning the gap. CDR1 is MNHEY and CDR2 is SMNVEV in the germline V gene (reference sequence). In DNA form, the CDR3 reads TGTGCCAGCAGCTACGGTCCAAGCTACGAGCAGTACTTC. Amino acid sequence: CASSYGPSYEQYF.

The V and J genes are TRBV29-1 and TRBJ2-5; D possibly corresponds to TRBD2 (5 bases). Trimming removed 4 bases at V and 5 bases at J, with 11 bases between. The CDR3 spans 12 residues. Germline lookup yields CDR1 SQVTM and CDR2 ANQGSEA. In DNA form, the CDR3 reads TGCAGCGTTGTGCGGGTGATGGAGACCCAGTACTTC. Protein sequence: CSVVRVMETQYF.

The chain carries TRBV9 and TRBJ1-1, with D possibly matching TRBD1 (5 bases). From germline, CDR1 is SGDLS and CDR2 YYNGEE. The germline V and J ends were trimmed by 0 bases and 4 bases, with 10 bases remaining between them. The CDR3 covers 14 residues. CDR3 sequence: CASSVGGGSTEAFF. In DNA form, the CDR3 reads TGTGCCAGCAGCGTAGGCGGGGGGAGCACTGAAGCTTTCTTT.

The chain links TRBV5-1 to TRBJ1-3, with no clear D. V gave up 0 bases and J gave up 0 bases, with 7 bases separating them. Germline V CDR1 and CDR2: SGHRS, YFSETQ. There are 15 residues in the CDR3. As DNA, the CDR3 is TGCGCCAGCAGCTTGGGCCGGGGCTCTGGAAACACCATATATTTT. This gives the protein CASSLGRGSGNTIYF.

This chain joins TRBV4-1 and TRBJ1-4, with D hard to call. CDR1 and CDR2 (germline): MGHRA, YSYEKL. CDR3 length equals 15 residues. Trimming pared 3 bases from V and 8 bases from J, leaving 16 bases between. The CDR3 here is CASSQFRGMEEKLFF. The CDR3 nucleotides read TGCGCCAGCAGCCAGTTTCGGGGAATGGAAGAAAAACTGTTTTTT.

This clone was counted between two and nine times. The chain employs TRBV6-2 or TRBV6-3 and TRBJ1-2; TRBD1 matches at 7 bases. V lost 6 bases to trimming and J lost 4 bases; unmatched junction nucleotides: 11. Germline CDR1 is MNHEY and CDR2 is SVGEGT. CDR3 length: 15 residues. CDR3 coding DNA: TGTGCCAGCAGCTTTCCGGGACAGCTTATCTATGGCTACACCTTC. Amino acids: CASSFPGQLIYGYTF.

The V call is TRBV18, the J call TRBJ1-4; the match to TRBD1 covers 7 bases. The CDR3 loop spans 17 amino acids. V lost 6 bases, J lost 0 bases, and 10 bases stayed unmatched. Germline V CDR1 and CDR2: KGHSH, LQKENI. CDR3 sequence reads: CASSHDRVKATNEKLFF. The CDR3 bases are TGTGCCAGCTCCCACGACAGGGTTAAGGCAACTAATGAAAAACTGTTTTTT.

J is TRBJ2-7 and V is TRBV5-1; 7 bases align to TRBD1. Trimming took 4 bases from V and 2 from J; bases not matched to a gene: 9. CDR1 is SGHRS and CDR2 is YFSETQ in the germline V gene. CDR3 size: 15 residues. The CDR3 is CASSPRGQGAYEQYF. CDR3 in DNA: TGCGCCAGCAGCCCCCGAGGGCAGGGGGCCTACGAGCAGTACTTC.

The chain combines TRBV19 with TRBJ1-1; D is ambiguous. There are 14 residues in the CDR3. Germline-derived CDR1 and CDR2 are LNHDA and SQIVND (reference sequence). V was trimmed by 4 bases and J by 4 bases, leaving 13 bases between them. The CDR3 sequence is CASSTPNDITEAFF. In nucleotides, the CDR3 is TGTGCCAGTAGTACCCCTAACGACATCACTGAAGCTTTCTTT.

The rearrangement joins TRBV7-3 to TRBJ2-3; 12 nucleotides line up with TRBD2. The CDR3 runs to 16 residues. The ends lost 5 bases at V and 4 bases at J; junction bases unmatched: 7. CDR1 and CDR2 from the germline V gene are SGHTA and FQGTGA. The CDR3 reads CASSPLAGGPPDTQYF. In DNA, the CDR3 is TGTGCCAGCAGCCCGCTAGCGGGGGGGCCCCCAGATACGCAGTATTTT.

The J gene is TRBJ2-2, the V gene TRBV15, with TRBD1 identical over 9 bases. From germline, CDR1 is LNHNV and CDR2 YYDKDF (reference sequence). The junction had 11 bases not matched to a gene; V was cut back by 0 bases and J by 3 bases. The CDR3 runs to 19 residues. CDR3 sequence reads: CATSRDGWVGQGDTGELFF. The CDR3 bases are TGTGCCACCAGCAGAGATGGATGGGTGGGACAGGGAGACACCGGGGAGCTGTTTTTT.

The V and J genes are TRBV4-2 and TRBJ2-5; 11 nucleotides agree with TRBD2. This CDR3 region has 16 residues. V trimming: 0 bases; J trimming: 5 bases; junction bases outside the gene matches: 5. Germline assignment: CDR1 LGHNA and CDR2 YNFKEQ. In DNA form, the CDR3 reads TGTGCCAGCAGCCAAGAGACTAGCGGGGAGTCGGAGACCCAGTACTTC. This translates into CASSQETSGESETQYF.

The V call is TRBV3-1 (or the pseudogene TRBV3-2), the J call TRBJ1-2, with TRBD1 identical over 9 bases. After removal of 4 bases from V and 7 bases from J, the junction contained 7 bases not matched to a gene. Germline V gene lookup returns CDR1 LGHDT and CDR2 YNNKEL (reference sequence). The CDR3 runs 14 residues. The CDR3, as DNA: TGTGCCAGCAGCCCCCGGGACAGGGAAGGTGGCTACACCTTC. Its translation: CASSPRDREGGYTF.

The chain combines TRBV12-3 or TRBV12-4 with TRBJ1-2; TRBD1 matches at 7 bases. J lost 4 bases, V lost 5 bases, and 4 bases had no gene match. The CDR3 length is 13 residues. In nucleotides, the CDR3 is TGTGCCAGCAGTGGCAGGACAGGCTATGGCTACACCTTC. Its translation is CASSGRTGYGYTF.

The genes are TRBV19 and TRBJ2-7, with 11 nucleotides matching TRBD1. V was pared by 2 bases and J by 5 bases, with 17 bases of the junction left unmatched. This CDR3 has 19 residues. Germline V CDR1 and CDR2: LNHDA, SQIVND (reference sequence). CDR3 DNA sequence: TGTGCCAGTAGTATACCTATCCCCGGACAGGGGGCCGGTACTGACGAGCAGTACTTC. It yields the protein CASSIPIPGQGAGTDEQYF.

The CDR3 protein is CATSDSLGGAFF. The CDR3 coding sequence is TGTGCCACCAGTGATTCATTGGGGGGAGCTTTCTTT. The gene calls are TRBV24-1 and TRBJ1-1, with D tentatively TRBD1 (5 bases). CDR3 length equals 12 residues. The V gene's germline CDR1 is KGHDR and CDR2 SFDVKD. Trimming removed 2 bases from V and 10 bases from J, with 10 bases in between.

The chain is built from TRBV10-2 and TRBJ2-7; 8 nucleotides align to TRBD2. The V and J ends lost 7 bases and 5 bases, in that order; junction bases with no gene match: 13. This CDR3 is built from 15 residues. The V gene's germline CDR1 is WSHSY and CDR2 SAAADI. The CDR3 nucleotides read TGCGCCAGCAACGGGTGGCGCGGGGGGACACACGAGCAGTACTTC. It yields the protein CASNGWRGGTHEQYF.

The rearrangement joins TRBV7-3 to TRBJ2-3; D is ambiguous. Trimming pared 5 bases from V and 11 bases from J, leaving 14 bases between. The CDR3 is 12 amino acids. The germline gives CDR1 SGHTA, CDR2 FQGTGA. CDR3 bases: TGTGCCAGCAGCCACGACATGGGTGGGCAGTATTTT. This codes for CASSHDMGGQYF.